A single sample is the source of the 8 T cell receptor beta chains below, sequenced in a study of tumor-infiltrating lymphocytes in primary liver carcinoma. Taking 20-30 mg of unsorted bulk tissue, the authors co-extracted RNA and DNA. cDNA specific to TCR beta was made from approximately 0.55 ug of total RNA, with a constant-region primer employed for priming. Slightly modified ARM-PCR, run as three nested multiplex PCR rounds, produced the TCR beta libraries. It was with TRBV1-TRBV30 forward primers and a C-beta reverse primer that the first two PCR rounds were run, at about 10 cycles each. TCRdb independently ran MiXCR on the multiplex PCR reads; one entry per CDR3 protein. The sample holds approximately 76,000 distinct CDR3 sequences, about two thirds seen once. Sequences were obtained from liver tumor tissue from sampling region 4. The sample's subset: tumor region T4, right-lateral pole. These receptor sequences come from a woman aged 55 to 70 with primary liver carcinoma and hepatitis B virus infection.

This clonotype appeared once. This clone may be a read error of a much larger clone one base away. The V and J genes are TRBV28 and TRBJ1-1; tentative D call: TRBD1 (5 bases). The length of the CDR3 is 16 residues. Germline V CDR1 and CDR2: MDHEN, SYDVKM. The chain's CDR3 is CTSSWSLGGGNTEAFF. CDR3 in DNA: TGTACCAGCAGTTGGAGTTTGGGGGGTGGGAACACTGAAGCTTTCTTT.

This clonotype occurred once. No conserved phenylalanine or tryptophan ends this CDR3, so it is likely a read error. The limits of the CDR3 on the DNA are not certain, so only TCRdb's listed CDR3 is given. V usage is TRBV6-5 and J usage is TRBJ2-5. The CDR3 sequence runs 13 residues, both termini included. CDR1 is MNHEY, CDR2 SVGAGI, per germline. The CDR3 loop reads CASGTAVGETQHL.

Of note for this clonotype: This could be a read error, since a much larger clone is one nucleotide away. This chain connects TRBV28 to TRBJ2-2; 10 bases agree with TRBD2. After removal of 4 bases from V and 6 bases from J, the junction contained 8 bases not matched to a gene. CDR3 size: 16 residues. The germline V gene has CDR1 MDHEN and CDR2 SYDVKM. This CDR3 is CASSSRTSGSSGELFF. The DNA for the CDR3 is TGTGCCAGCAGTTCTAGGACTAGCGGTAGTTCCGGGGAGCTGTTTTTT.

This clonotype has just a few counts. The V gene is TRBV29-1, the J gene TRBJ2-3; D might be TRBD2 (5 bases). Germline CDR1 is SQVTM and CDR2 is ANQGSEA. The CDR3 covers 11 residues. Trimming removed 8 bases at V and 14 bases at J, with 20 bases between. The CDR3 DNA follows: TGCAGCATGGTGGATAGGGAGAGAGTGTATTTT. Encoded protein: CSMVDRERVYF.

On this clonotype: The junction differs from germline at one of its ends, possibly a read error. The chain joins TRBV11-2 to TRBJ2-3; D possibly corresponds to TRBD2 (6 bases). The length of the CDR3 is 15 residues. Germline V CDR1 and CDR2: SGHAT, FQNNGV. This CDR3 is CTSSSGLVGPDTQYF. Written as DNA, the CDR3 is TGTACCAGCAGTTCGGGACTGGTGGGACCAGATACGCAGTATTTT.

This clonotype was picked up a small number of times. This may be a read error, as it is one base from a much larger clone. This chain uses TRBV29-1 with TRBJ2-1; 12 bases are a match to TRBD2. Germline assignment: CDR1 SQVTM and CDR2 ANQGSEA. The CDR3 loop spans 11 amino acids. Trimming removed 6 bases from V and 15 bases from J; junction bases left unmatched: 6. The CDR3 here is CSVGLAGRGFF. DNA of the CDR3: TGCAGCGTCGGACTAGCGGGAAGGGGGTTCTTC.

This clonotype is a singleton in its sample. As the CDR3 is not closed by the conserved phenylalanine or tryptophan, this likely results from a read error. The DNA is omitted, as the CDR3 cannot be located on it reliably, and the CDR3 follows TCRdb's listing. The chain has TRBV11-1 and TRBJ2-6; TRBD1, the D gene given by the table, was not confirmed from the DNA. The length of the CDR3 is 15 amino acids, counting both ends. From germline, CDR1 is SGHAT and CDR2 FQDESV (reference sequence). The CDR3 reads CTSSPSGAGANVLTV.

There are many counts of this clonotype. This chain joins TRBV30 and TRBJ2-7; tentatively, D is TRBD1 or TRBD2 (6 bases each). This CDR3 has 11 residues. V dropped 2 bases and J dropped 7 bases, with 9 bases sitting between them. Germline assignment: CDR1 GTSNPN and CDR2 SVGIG (reference sequence). The CDR3 DNA follows: TGTGCCTGGAGTACAGGGAGGGAGCAGTACTTC. This sequence encodes CAWSTGREQYF.